This T cell receptor beta chain derives from a study of blood T cells in healthy people across ages. General observations from the study: The unknown donor CMV status may have confounded expanded clonotype changes. Investigators treated diversity estimates from one million T cells as underestimates.

Germline CDR1 reads MNHEY; CDR2 reads SVGEGT. CDR3 length: 15 residues. A note on this clonotype: No antigen is known for it. In this CDR3 the conserved last residue, phenylalanine or tryptophan, is missing, so a read error is likely.

PCR was performed a second time for 7 to 11 cycles using a sample-barcoded 5' primer and a J-beta primer mix. TCRdb redid the calling of the 5' RACE reads with MiXCR, one entry per CDR3 protein. Found here are 250,000 to 300,000 distinct CDR3 sequences, around 30% of them singletons; the top ten hold over 25%. The chain has TRBV6-2 or TRBV6-3 and TRBJ2-5; TRBD2 matches at 7 bases. The J call may be in error: the DNA end matches TRBJ2-1 better. What was sequenced was blood. The clonotype was recovered from a woman in her seventies in good health. The CDR3 DNA follows: TGTGCCAGCAGTTACTCGGTGGGAGGGCGGAGTGAGCAGTTCCTC. Protein: CASSYSVGGRSEQFL.